This T cell receptor beta chain was sequenced for a study of Ad26.COV2.S vaccination and SARS-CoV-2 variants (dated by TCRdb to the early 2020s). Regarding the research as a whole: Donors in the vaccine arm were drawn from COV1001, a multicentre, randomized, double-blind, placebo-controlled phase I-IIa trial testing Ad26.COV2.S in healthy adults. Dosing of Ad26.COV2.S was intramuscular, at either 5x10^10 or 1x10^11 viral particles, delivered as one shot or as two shots spaced 56 days apart. TCRbeta repertoire sequencing served as the tool for gauging how specific and how broad the SARS-CoV-2-reactive T cell receptors were following Ad26.COV2.S vaccination. The TCR-sequenced set comprised around 30 samples: some 19 Ad26.COV2.S vaccine recipients, 5 placebo recipients and 8 SARS-CoV-2 convalescent individuals. Trial participants were randomized into five groups of five, in which low-dose or high-dose Ad26.COV2.S was given once or twice, or placebo was given on both occasions. Investigators remained blinded to trial group allocation during experiments and outcome assessment. Beyond this particular receptor, the publication reports: Comparable non-spike TCR breadth was observed between vaccine and placebo recipients, consistent with only spike being contained in the vaccine. The authors noted that total T cell responses may have been underestimated by the TCR breadth and depth analyses. Higher spike-specific TCR breadth was observed in Ad26.COV2.S recipients than in placebo recipients (P = 0.0014). After vaccination, spike-specific CD8+ and CD4+ T cell responses were reported to show substantial breadth. The study lacked the statistical power to compare responses across vaccine doses or regimens.

Per the publication, the treatment or condition label means: about 20 received Ad26.COV2.S at low or high dose, single or two shots; about 5 received placebo; per-sample allocation not given. Repertoires of vaccine and placebo recipients were sequenced from samples taken on day 63 after the first injection. Between 29 July and 7 August 2020, Cohort 1b enrolled 25 adults aged 18-55 years at one site in Boston, USA. As a vaccine, Ad26.COV2.S was a replication-incompetent adenovirus type 26 vector that expressed a prefusion-stabilized SARS-CoV-2 spike protein derived from the original Wuhan strain. Concerning this clone itself: What this receptor recognizes is not known. No much larger clone is present one base from it, and per-base qualities are unavailable.

Trimming takes 5 bases from V and 0 bases from J, and the germline ends sit 14 bases apart. The germline V gene encodes CDR1 SGHTA and CDR2 FQGNSA. Counted from cysteine to phenylalanine, this CDR3 has 17 amino acids. The retained sequence is limited to the CDR3, 51 bases, with the frame set at the first base. The immunoSEQ Assay was used to sequence TCRbeta CDR3 regions. After extraction, genomic DNA underwent amplification by bias-controlled multiplex PCR, followed by high-throughput sequencing. Concerning the study's data processing: To quantify the absolute abundance of each unique TCRbeta CDR3 region, sequences were collapsed and filtered. T cell fraction was estimated by normalization of TCRbeta template counts to usable DNA, with usable DNA being measured through amplification of reference genes present in all nucleated cells. Repertoire TCRs were annotated as SARS-CoV-2-specific by exact matching of V gene, CDR3 amino acid sequence and J gene to a known reactive TCR set. The reference SARS-CoV-2 TCR set was obtained from MIRA and was filtered for enrichment in COVID-19-positive ImmuneCODE repertoires, whereby public or cross-reactive TCRs were removed. Based on the MIRA antigens, annotated TCRs were further analysed at the level of specific ORF or position within ORF. Breadth was defined as the number of annotated unique rearrangements divided by the total number of unique productive rearrangements, and depth was defined as the summed frequency of the annotated unique rearrangements. Group comparisons of TCR breadth used two-sided Wilcoxon rank-sum tests. TCRdb's version of the immuneACCESS table is confined to in-frame rearrangements and falls short of the full clone set. An unresolved V gene accounts for under half of the shortfall where checked; the remainder is of unknown origin. V and J calls and clone size are copied from that table; D and trimming were computed from the DNA. The sample profile shows fewer than 400,000 clones; approximately 86% of them were found once. Approximately 2.1% of the sample is held by the ten biggest clonotypes.

Sequences were derived from peripheral blood, sampled in a trial of Ad26.COV2.S vaccine versus placebo. The V gene is TRBV7-2 and the J gene is TRBJ1-6, with an unclear D gene assignment. The receptor's source is a person aged 18 to 59 who received the Ad26.COV2.S COVID-19 vaccine or a placebo. The nucleotide sequence is given as TGTGCCAGCAGCCCCCGCCCCGACCACTCCTATAATTCACCCCTCCACTTT. It translates to CASSPRPDHSYNSPLHF.